Here is one T cell receptor beta chain with its context. Its antigen is currently unknown. The assay was immunoSEQ multiplex PCR, and TCRdb's table has in-frame clones only and misses some. The table has about 53,000 clones, 65% to 85% seen once. The data belong to a study of OX40 agonist ivuxolimab in advanced cancers. Study details: Intravenous ivuxolimab was administered to patients every 2 weeks at 0.01 to 10 mg/kg. Melanoma, hepatocellular carcinoma, head and neck or renal cell cancer occurred in dose-escalation patients. Whole-study results and caveats: Among the least clonally expanded were partial responders at 0.1-3.0 mg/kg.

Germline loops: CDR1 SGHTS, CDR2 YDEGEE. This CDR3 is built from 15 residues. V lost 5 bases, J lost 4 bases, and 11 bases stayed unmatched. The sequencing here drew on CD4+ or CD8+ T cells sorted from blood, taken in a trial of the OX40 agonist ivuxolimab. The chain links TRBV5-8 to TRBJ1-1; 7 nucleotides align to TRBD1. The TCR originated in an adult with an advanced solid tumor such as melanoma, head and neck, liver or kidney cancer. CDR3 coding DNA: TGTGCCAGCAGGGGGCAGACAGGGTTGGGCACTGAAGCTTTCTTT. Amino acid sequence: CASRGQTGLGTEAFF.